This record concerns one T cell receptor (beta chain) sequence. The data were taken from a study of memory CD4+ T cells and cytomegalovirus serostatus. V shed 1 base and J 1 base; nucleotides not matched to a gene: 0. Germline V gives CDR1 SEHNR, CDR2 FQNEAQ (reference sequence). The CDR3 covers 15 residues. Sequencing was performed with immunoSEQ multiplex PCR; in TCRdb, only in-frame clones are kept and a portion is missing. The table includes tens of thousands of clones, about 76% detected once. Single viable CD3+CD4+CD8-CD45RO+ cells were sorted as the memory CD4+ T cells. The TCR comes from an adult in good health and CMV-seropositive. Sequencing was done on a sample of memory CD4+ T cells from blood. This chain uses TRBV7-9 with TRBJ1-4; 7 positions agree with TRBD1. CDR3 sequence reads: CASSLGDRTNEKLFF. The CDR3, as DNA: TGTGCCAGCAGCTTAGGGGACAGAACTAATGAAAAACTGTTTTTT.